A selection of T cell receptor beta chains follows, all from one sample in a study of control samples from healthy donors and cancer patients. TCRdb's table, derived via immunoSEQ multiplex PCR, lists solely in-frame clones and lacks some. The sample carries approximately 49,000 clones, just over 85% recorded once. Sequenced sample: PBMCs. The receptors derive from a woman between 50 and 59 years old with lung cancer. The CDR3 runs from the conserved cysteine through the conserved F or W. A D gene is named only where the DNA matches it firmly. Clone size is stated in some rows and not others, as once, few, many or a class when expanded.

>TRBV7-2|-|-|TRBJ1-6
TGTGCCAGCAGCCATTTCGGGGAAACATCACCCCTCCACTTT
CASSHFGETSPLHF
>TRBV12-5|once|TRBD1|TRBJ2-3
TGTGCTAGTGGTCTCCGCCGGGACAGGGAATGGGGCACAGATACGCAGTATTTT
CASGLRRDREWGTDTQYF
>TRBV5-1|-|-|TRBJ1-1
TGCGCCAGCAGCTTGGTGGCGGACACTGAAGCTTTCTTT
CASSLVADTEAFF
>TRBV18|-|-|TRBJ1-1
TGTGCCAGCTCACCTTCAGGGAACACTGAAGCTTTCTTT
CASSPSGNTEAFF
>TRBV30|-|-|TRBJ1-2
TGTGCCTGGAACCGTCGGGAGGGCTACACCTTC
CAWNRREGYTF
>TRBV5-1|-|-|TRBJ1-2
TGCGCCAGCAGCCTCTCTGGTGATGAGCTCTATGGCTACACCTTC
CASSLSGDELYGYTF
>TRBV7-9|-|-|TRBJ1-2
TGTGCCAGCAGCTTCTCGGGGGCCCTCTATGGCTACACCTTC
CASSFSGALYGYTF
>TRBV7-9|-|-|TRBJ1-6
TGTGCCAGCAGCTTGGACGGCTCCTATAATTCACCCCTCCACTTT
CASSLDGSYNSPLHF
>TRBV12-3/TRBV12-4|-|-|TRBJ1-5
TGTGCCAGCAGTTTCTCTAATCAGCCCCAGCATTTT
CASSFSNQPQHF
>TRBV5-1|-|-|TRBJ1-3
TGCGCCAGCAGCCTGGGAGGGGATGGAAACACCATATATTTT
CASSLGGDGNTIYF
>TRBV5-6|-|TRBD1|TRBJ1-2
TGTGCCAGCAGCTTGGGCGACAGGGCGGCTAACTATGGCTACACCTTC
CASSLGDRAANYGYTF
>TRBV19|-|TRBD1|TRBJ1-1
TGTGCCAGTAGTCCACAGACAGGGAGGGACACTGAAGCTTTCTTT
CASSPQTGRDTEAFF
>TRBV7-2|-|-|TRBJ2-5
TGTGCCAGCAGCAAGTCATTGGGGGAGACCCAGTACTTC
CASSKSLGETQYF
>TRBV5-4|-|TRBD1|TRBJ1-2
TGTGCCAGCAGCTTAGACAGGGCTCGTAACTATGGCTACACCTTC
CASSLDRARNYGYTF
>TRBV28|-|TRBD1|TRBJ2-7
TGTGCCAGCAGTTTGGATGGACAGGCCCTCTCCTACGAGCAGTACTTC
CASSLDGQALSYEQYF
>TRBV5-1|-|-|TRBJ1-1
TGCGCCAGCAGCTTGTTGGGGCAGAACACTGAAGCTTTCTTT
CASSLLGQNTEAFF
>TRBV5-5|-|TRBD1|TRBJ1-2
TGTGCCAGCAGGACGACAGGGGGCTTCTATGGCTACACCTTC
CASRTTGGFYGYTF
>TRBV27|-|TRBD1|TRBJ2-1
TGTGCCAGCACCGGGGACAGACTAAATGAGCAGTTCTTC
CASTGDRLNEQFF
>TRBV9|-|-|TRBJ1-2
TGTGCCAGCAGCGTAGAAGGCGAGGGAGATGTAGGCTACACCTTC
CASSVEGEGDVGYTF
>TRBV10-1|-|-|TRBJ1-6
TGCGCCAGCATTTCGGCAAGTAAGGGTTCACCCCTCCACTTT
CASISASKGSPLHF
>TRBV6-2/TRBV6-3|medium-sized|TRBD1|TRBJ1-6
TGTGCCAGCAGTTACTCCCGGACAGGGGGCTCCTATAATTCACCCCTCCACTTT
CASSYSRTGGSYNSPLHF
>TRBV30|-|-|TRBJ1-6
TGTGCCTGGATCCAGGGGAATTCACCCCTCCACTTT
CAWIQGNSPLHF
>TRBV5-5|once|TRBD1|TRBJ1-1
TGTGCCAGCAGCTCCCCGTCCGGACAGGCGTACACTGAAGCTTTCTTT
CASSSPSGQAYTEAFF
>TRBV2|-|-|TRBJ2-5
TGTGCCAGCAGTGGAGGTGGGGGGGCCTTAGAGACCCAGTACTTC
CASSGGGGALETQYF
>TRBV10-3|-|TRBD1|TRBJ2-7
TGTGCCATCAGGGGACAGAACGAGCAGTACTTC
CAIRGQNEQYF
>TRBV6-1|-|-|TRBJ2-7
TGTGCCAGCAGTGAGGGGGGCTATGCCATCTACGAGCAGTACTTC
CASSEGGYAIYEQYF
>TRBV7-2|-|-|TRBJ1-5
TGTGCCAGCAGCTTAGATGGGGGAAGGCAGCCCCAGCATTTT
CASSLDGGRQPQHF